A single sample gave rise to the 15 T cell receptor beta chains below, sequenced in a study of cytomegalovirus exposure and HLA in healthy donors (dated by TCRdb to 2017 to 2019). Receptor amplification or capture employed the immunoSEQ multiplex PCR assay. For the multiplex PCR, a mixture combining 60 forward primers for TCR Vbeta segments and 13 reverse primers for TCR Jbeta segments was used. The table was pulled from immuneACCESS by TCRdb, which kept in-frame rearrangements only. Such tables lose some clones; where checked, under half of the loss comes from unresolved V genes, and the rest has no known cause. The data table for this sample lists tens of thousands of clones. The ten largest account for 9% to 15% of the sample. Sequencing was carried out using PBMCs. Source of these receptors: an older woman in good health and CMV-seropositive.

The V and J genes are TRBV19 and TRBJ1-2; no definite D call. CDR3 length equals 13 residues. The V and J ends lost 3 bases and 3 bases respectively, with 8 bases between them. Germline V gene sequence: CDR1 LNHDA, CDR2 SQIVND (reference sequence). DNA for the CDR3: TGTGCCAGTAGTATTAACCTAGACTATGGCTACACCTTC. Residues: CASSINLDYGYTF.

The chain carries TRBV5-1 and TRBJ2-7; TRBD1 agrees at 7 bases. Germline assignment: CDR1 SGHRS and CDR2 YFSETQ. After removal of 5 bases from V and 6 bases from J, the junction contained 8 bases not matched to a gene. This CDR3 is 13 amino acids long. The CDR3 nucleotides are TGCGCCAGCAGGGGGCAGGGGGTCCTCGAGCAGTACTTC. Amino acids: CASRGQGVLEQYF.

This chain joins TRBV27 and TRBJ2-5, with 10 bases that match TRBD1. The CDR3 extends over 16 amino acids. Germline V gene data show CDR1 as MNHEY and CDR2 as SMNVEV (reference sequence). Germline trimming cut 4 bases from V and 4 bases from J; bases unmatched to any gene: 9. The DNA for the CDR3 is TGTGCCAGCAGTTACGGGACAGGGGTGCAAGGAGAGACCCAGTACTTC. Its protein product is CASSYGTGVQGETQYF.

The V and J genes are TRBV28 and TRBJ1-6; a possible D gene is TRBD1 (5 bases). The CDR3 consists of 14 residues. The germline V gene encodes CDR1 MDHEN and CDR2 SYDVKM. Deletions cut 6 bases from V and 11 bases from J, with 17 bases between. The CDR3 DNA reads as TGTGCCAGCAGACCCCAGGGTGAAGGGACACCCCTCCACTTT. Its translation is CASRPQGEGTPLHF.

CDR3 sequence reads: CASMPAVSPGDEQFF. The CDR3 region has the DNA TGTGCCAGTATGCCCGCAGTTTCCCCGGGGGATGAGCAGTTCTTC. V gene TRBV19 combines with J gene TRBJ2-1; D possibly corresponds to TRBD2 (6 bases). Germline CDR1 reads LNHDA; CDR2 reads SQIVND (reference sequence). This CDR3 spans 15 amino acids. V shed 7 bases and J shed 8 bases, with 21 bases lying between them.

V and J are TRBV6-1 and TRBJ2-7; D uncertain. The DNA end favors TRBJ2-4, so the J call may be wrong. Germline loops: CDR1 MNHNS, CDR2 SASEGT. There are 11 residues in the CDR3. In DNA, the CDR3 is TGTGCCAGCAGTGGATCGGACATTCAGTACTTC. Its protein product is CASSGSDIQYF.

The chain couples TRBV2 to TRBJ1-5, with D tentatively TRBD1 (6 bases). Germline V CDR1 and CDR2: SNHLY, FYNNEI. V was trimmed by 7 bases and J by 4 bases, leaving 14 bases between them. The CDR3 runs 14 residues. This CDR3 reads CASTRGTLNQPQHF. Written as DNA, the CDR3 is TGTGCCAGCACCCGAGGGACACTAAATCAGCCCCAGCATTTT. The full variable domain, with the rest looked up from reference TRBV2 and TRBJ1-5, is EPEVTQTPSHQVTQMGQEVILRCVPISNHLYFYWYRQILGQKVEFLVSFYNNEISEKSEIFDDQFSVERPDGSNFTLKIRSTKLEDSAMYFCASTRGTLNQPQHFGDGTRLSIL.

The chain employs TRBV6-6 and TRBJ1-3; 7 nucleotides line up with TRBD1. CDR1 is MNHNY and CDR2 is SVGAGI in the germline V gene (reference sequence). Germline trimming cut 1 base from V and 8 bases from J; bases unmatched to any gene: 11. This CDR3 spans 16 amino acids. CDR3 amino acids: CASSYWVPGGSDTIYF. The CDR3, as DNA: TGTGCCAGCAGTTACTGGGTCCCAGGGGGGTCGGACACCATATATTTT.

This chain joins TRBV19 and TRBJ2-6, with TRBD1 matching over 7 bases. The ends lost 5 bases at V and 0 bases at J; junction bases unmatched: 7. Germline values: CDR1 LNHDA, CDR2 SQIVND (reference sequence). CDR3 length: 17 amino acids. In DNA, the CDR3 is TGTGCCAGTAGTCAGGTGGGACAGAGCTCTGGGGCCAACGTCCTGACTTTC. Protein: CASSQVGQSSGANVLTF.

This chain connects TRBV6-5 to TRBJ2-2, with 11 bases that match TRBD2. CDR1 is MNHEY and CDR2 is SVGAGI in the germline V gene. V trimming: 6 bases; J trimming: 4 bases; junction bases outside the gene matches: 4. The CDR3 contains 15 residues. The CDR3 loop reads CASSYTSGGTGELFF. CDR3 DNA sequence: TGTGCCAGCAGCTATACTAGCGGGGGCACCGGGGAGCTGTTTTTT.

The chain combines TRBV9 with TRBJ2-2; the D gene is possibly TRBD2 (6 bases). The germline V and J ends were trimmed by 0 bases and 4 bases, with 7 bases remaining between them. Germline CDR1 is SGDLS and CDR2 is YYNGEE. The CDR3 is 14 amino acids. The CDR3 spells CASSVAGVTGELFF. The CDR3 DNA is TGTGCCAGCAGCGTAGCGGGGGTCACCGGGGAGCTGTTTTTT.

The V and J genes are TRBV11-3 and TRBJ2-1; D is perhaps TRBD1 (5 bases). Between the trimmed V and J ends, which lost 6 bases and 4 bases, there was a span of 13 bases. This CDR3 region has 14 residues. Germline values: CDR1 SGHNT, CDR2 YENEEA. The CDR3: CASRRSGSYNEQFF. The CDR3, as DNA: TGTGCCAGCAGGCGGTCAGGGTCTTACAATGAGCAGTTCTTC.

The CDR3 DNA reads as TGTGCCAGCAGTAGTCTAGGGGGGAACACTGAAGCTTTCTTT. Encoded protein: CASSSLGGNTEAFF. This chain links TRBV27 with TRBJ1-1; TRBD1 is a possible D gene (6 bases). Germline V gene lookup returns CDR1 MNHEY and CDR2 SMNVEV (reference sequence). V was trimmed by 5 bases and J by 1 base, leaving 11 bases between them. This CDR3 comprises 14 residues.

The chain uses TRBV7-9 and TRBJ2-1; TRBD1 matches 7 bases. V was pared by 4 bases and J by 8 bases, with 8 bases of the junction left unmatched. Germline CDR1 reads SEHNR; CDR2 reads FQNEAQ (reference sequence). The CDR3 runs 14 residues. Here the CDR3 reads CASSSWTGSYEQFF. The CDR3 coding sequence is TGTGCCAGCAGCTCGTGGACAGGTAGCTATGAGCAGTTCTTC.

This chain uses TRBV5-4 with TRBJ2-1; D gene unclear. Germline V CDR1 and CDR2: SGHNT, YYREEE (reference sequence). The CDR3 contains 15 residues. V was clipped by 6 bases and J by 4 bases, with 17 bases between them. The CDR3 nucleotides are TGTGCCAGCACCTACGGCGCAGGAATGTACAATGAGCAGTTCTTC. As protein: CASTYGAGMYNEQFF. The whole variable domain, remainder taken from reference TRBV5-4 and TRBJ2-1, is ETGVTQSPTHLIKTRGQQVTLRCSSQSGHNTVSWYQQALGQGPQFIFQYYREEENGRGNFPPRFSGLQFPNYSSELNVNALELDDSALYLCASTYGAGMYNEQFFGPGTRLTVL.